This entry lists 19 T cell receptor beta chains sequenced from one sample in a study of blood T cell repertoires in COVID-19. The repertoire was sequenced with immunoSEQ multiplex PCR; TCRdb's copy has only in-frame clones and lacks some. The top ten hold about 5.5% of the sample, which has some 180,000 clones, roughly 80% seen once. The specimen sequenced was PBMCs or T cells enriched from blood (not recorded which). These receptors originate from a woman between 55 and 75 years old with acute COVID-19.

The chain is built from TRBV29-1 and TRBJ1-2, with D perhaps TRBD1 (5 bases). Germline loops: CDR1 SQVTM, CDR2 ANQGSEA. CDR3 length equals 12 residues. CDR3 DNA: TGCAGTGAAGACAGCCCTAACTATGGCTACACCTTC. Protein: CSEDSPNYGYTF.

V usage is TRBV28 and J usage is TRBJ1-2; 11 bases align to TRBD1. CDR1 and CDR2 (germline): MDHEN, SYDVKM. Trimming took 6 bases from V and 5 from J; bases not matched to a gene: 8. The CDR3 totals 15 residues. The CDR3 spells CASSDRTGGAYGYTF. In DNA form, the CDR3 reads TGTGCCAGCAGCGACCGGACAGGGGGCGCGTATGGCTACACCTTC.

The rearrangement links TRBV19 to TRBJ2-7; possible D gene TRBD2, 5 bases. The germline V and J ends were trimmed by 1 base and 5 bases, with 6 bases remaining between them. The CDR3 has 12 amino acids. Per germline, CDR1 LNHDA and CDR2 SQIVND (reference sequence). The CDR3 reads CASSIVGNEQYF. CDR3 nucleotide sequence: TGTGCCAGTAGTATAGTCGGGAACGAGCAGTACTTC.

The CDR3 is CASSPGGVRNTIYF. CDR3 nucleotides: TGTGCCAGCAGCCCCGGTGGTGTGAGAAACACCATATATTTT. The chain uses TRBV5-5 and TRBJ1-3; D gene ambiguous. The CDR3 spans 14 residues. In germline, CDR1 is SGHKS, CDR2 YYEKEE (reference sequence). Trimming left V 4 bases short and J 5 bases short, with 13 bases between.

The CDR3 region is CASSPTGSNQPQHF. The CDR3 DNA reads as TGTGCCAGCAGCCCGACAGGGAGCAATCAGCCCCAGCATTTT. The chain is built from TRBV27 and TRBJ1-5; TRBD1 aligns across 7 bases. The V gene end was trimmed by 6 bases and the J gene end by 1 base; junction bases not matched to a gene: 3. The CDR3 is made up of 14 amino acids. In germline, CDR1 is MNHEY, CDR2 SMNVEV (reference sequence).

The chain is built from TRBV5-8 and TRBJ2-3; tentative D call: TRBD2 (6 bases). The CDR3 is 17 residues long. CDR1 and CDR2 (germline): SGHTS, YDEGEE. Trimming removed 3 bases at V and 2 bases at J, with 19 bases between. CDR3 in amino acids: CASSSGPGGGVTDTQYF. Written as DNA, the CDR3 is TGTGCCAGCAGCTCGGGACCAGGTGGCGGGGTCACAGATACGCAGTATTTT.

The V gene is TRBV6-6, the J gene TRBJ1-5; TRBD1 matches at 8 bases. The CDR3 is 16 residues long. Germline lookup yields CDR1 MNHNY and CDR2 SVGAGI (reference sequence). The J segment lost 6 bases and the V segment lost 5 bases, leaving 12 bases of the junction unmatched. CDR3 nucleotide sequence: TGTGCCAGCAGTCCAGACCAGGGGGCGGCGGGTCAGCCCCAGCATTTT. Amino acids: CASSPDQGAAGQPQHF.

Written as DNA, the CDR3 is TGTGCCAGCAGCGCCCGGGACAGGGGTCGGGAGCAGTACTTC. Its protein is CASSARDRGREQYF. The rearrangement joins TRBV3-1 (or the pseudogene TRBV3-2) to TRBJ2-7; 10 nucleotides line up with TRBD1. Germline V lookup: CDR1 LGHDT, CDR2 YNNKEL (reference sequence). V was clipped by 5 bases and J by 7 bases; unmatched bases: 8. This CDR3 contains 14 residues.

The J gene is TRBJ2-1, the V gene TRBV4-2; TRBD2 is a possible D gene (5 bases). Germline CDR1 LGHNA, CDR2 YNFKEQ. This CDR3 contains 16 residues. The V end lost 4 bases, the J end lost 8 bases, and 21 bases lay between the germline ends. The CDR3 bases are TGTGCCAGCAGCCGAGGGTGGGTAGCTATAATCGATGAGCAGTTCTTC. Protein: CASSRGWVAIIDEQFF.

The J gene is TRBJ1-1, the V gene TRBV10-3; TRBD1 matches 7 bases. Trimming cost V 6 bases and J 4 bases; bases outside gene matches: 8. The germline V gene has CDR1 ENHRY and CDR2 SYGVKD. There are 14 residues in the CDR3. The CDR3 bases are TGTGCCATCAGGGCAGGGGGAACCCTCACTGAAGCTTTCTTT. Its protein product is CAIRAGGTLTEAFF.

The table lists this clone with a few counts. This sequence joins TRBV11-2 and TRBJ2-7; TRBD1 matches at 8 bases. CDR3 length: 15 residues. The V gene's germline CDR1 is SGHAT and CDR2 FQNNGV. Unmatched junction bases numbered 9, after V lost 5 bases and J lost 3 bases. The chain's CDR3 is CASSRLGQAHYEQYV. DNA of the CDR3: TGTGCCAGCAGCCGGTTGGGACAGGCACACTACGAGCAGTACGTC.

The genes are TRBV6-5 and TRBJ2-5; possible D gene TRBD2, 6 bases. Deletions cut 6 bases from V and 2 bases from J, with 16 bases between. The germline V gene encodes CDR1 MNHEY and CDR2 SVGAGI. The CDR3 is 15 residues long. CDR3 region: CASRSGGLVQETQYF. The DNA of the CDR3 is TGTGCCAGCAGAAGTGGGGGACTGGTACAAGAGACCCAGTACTTC.

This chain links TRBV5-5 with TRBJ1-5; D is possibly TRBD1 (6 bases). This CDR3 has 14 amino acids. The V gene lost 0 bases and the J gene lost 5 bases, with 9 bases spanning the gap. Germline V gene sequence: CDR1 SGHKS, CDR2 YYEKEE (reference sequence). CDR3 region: CASSLVAGDQPQHF. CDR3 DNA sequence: TGTGCCAGCAGCTTGGTAGCAGGGGATCAGCCCCAGCATTTT.

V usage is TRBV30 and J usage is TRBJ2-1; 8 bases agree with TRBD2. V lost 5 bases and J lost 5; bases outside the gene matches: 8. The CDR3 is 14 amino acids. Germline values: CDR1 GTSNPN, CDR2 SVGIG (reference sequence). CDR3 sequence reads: CAWAGGNKDNEQFF. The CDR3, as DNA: TGTGCCTGGGCGGGGGGCAATAAGGACAATGAGCAGTTCTTC.

The CDR3 DNA reads TGCGCCAGCAGCCCAGGACGGGGGACCTACAATGAGCAGTTCTTC. It specifies CASSPGRGTYNEQFF. The genes are TRBV4-3 and TRBJ2-1; D may be TRBD2 (6 bases). V was pared by 4 bases and J by 2 bases, with 12 bases between. This CDR3 comprises 15 residues. Germline V lookup: CDR1 LGHNA, CDR2 YSLEER.

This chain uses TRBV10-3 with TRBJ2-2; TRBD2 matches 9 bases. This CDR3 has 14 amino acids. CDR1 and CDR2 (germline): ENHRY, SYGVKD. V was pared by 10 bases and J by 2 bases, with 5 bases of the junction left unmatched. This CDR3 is CATGLAPNTGELFF. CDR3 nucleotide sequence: TGTGCCACCGGACTAGCGCCTAACACCGGGGAGCTGTTTTTT.

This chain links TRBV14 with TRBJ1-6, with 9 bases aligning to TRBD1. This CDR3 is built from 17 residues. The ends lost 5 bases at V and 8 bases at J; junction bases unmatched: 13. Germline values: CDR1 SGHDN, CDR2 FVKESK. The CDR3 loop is CASSRNRGRLTDSPLHF. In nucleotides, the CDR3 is TGTGCCAGCAGCAGGAACAGGGGGCGTTTGACGGATTCACCCCTCCACTTT.

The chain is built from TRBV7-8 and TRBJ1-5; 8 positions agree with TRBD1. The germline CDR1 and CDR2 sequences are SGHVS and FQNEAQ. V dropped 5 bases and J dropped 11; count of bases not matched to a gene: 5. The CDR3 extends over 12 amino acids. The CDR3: CASSQNRGTQHF. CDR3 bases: TGTGCCAGCAGCCAAAACAGGGGGACCCAGCATTTT.

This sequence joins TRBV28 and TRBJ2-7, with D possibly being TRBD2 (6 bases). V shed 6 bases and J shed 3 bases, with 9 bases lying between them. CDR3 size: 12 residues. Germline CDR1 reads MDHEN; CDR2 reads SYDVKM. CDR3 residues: CASSRGNYEQYV. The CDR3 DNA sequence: TGTGCCAGCAGCCGGGGGAACTACGAGCAGTACGTC.